Described below is a single T cell receptor beta chain sequence and its context. Antigen specificity is unknown. TCRdb independently ran MiXCR on the RT-PCR reads; one entry per CDR3 protein. The data show a few hundred thousand distinct CDR3 sequences, with approximately 14% seen just once and around 10% held by the top ten. This sample stems from a study of response to subunit inactivated influenza vaccine. Study-wide points: Each seasonal influenza vaccination recruits few new T cells, the authors suggested.

This CDR3 contains 13 residues. From germline, CDR1 is DFQATT and CDR2 SNEGSKA (reference sequence). The chain employs TRBV20-1 and TRBJ2-1; D is unclear. The TCR comes from a man in his forties or fifties who received an inactivated influenza vaccine. The sample consisted of PBMCs from blood, taken roughly 13 days after vaccination. The CDR3 DNA is TGCAGGGCAGGTCCGAGCTCCTACAATGAGCAGTTCTTC. It specifies CRAGPSSYNEQFF.